The present entry profiles one T cell receptor beta chain with its context. Its specificity is unknown. This may arise from a read error, as a much more abundant clone is one base away. The sample comes from a study of tumor and adjacent non-tumor tissue in lung cancer. Study context: Patients comprised 12 adenocarcinoma, a couple of squamous cell carcinoma and 1 small cell lung cancer. Study-level findings and limits: Patients with more diverse tumor TCRs had worse survival. Significantly higher TCR diversity was found in tumor than normal lung.

Germline CDR1 is SGHDT and CDR2 is YYEEEE. The CDR3 has 15 amino acids. TCRbeta libraries were built with three rounds of nested PCR, modified from ARM-PCR. TCRdb redid the calling of the multiplex PCR reads with MiXCR, one entry per CDR3 protein. The sample holds over 100,000 distinct CDR3 sequences; under 65% are singletons and the top ten take roughly 19%. This sample's RNA came from whole unsorted tissue. The normal lung tissue was taken more than 3 cm from the tumor edge. Between August and November 2014, newly diagnosed, chemotherapy-naive lung cancer patients underwent thoracic surgery in China.

Specimen: distant non-tumor lung tissue. The source is a man aged 60-69 years with non-small cell lung cancer. The rearrangement links TRBV5-6 to TRBJ2-7, with TRBD2 matching over 8 bases. The CDR3 nucleotides are TGTGCCAGCATCTTGGTCGGCTCGGGGGGGCTCGAGCAGTACTTC. It yields the protein CASILVGSGGLEQYF.